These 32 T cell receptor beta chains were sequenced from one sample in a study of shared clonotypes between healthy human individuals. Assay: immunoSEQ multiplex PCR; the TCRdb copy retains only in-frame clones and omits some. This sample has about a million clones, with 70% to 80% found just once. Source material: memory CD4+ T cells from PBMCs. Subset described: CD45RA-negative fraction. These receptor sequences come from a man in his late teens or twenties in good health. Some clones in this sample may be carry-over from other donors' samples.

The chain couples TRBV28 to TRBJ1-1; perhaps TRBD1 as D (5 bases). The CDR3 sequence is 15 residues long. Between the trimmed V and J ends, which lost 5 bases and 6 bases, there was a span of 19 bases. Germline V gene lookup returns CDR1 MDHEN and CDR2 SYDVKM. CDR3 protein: CASSKGVSIMAEAFF. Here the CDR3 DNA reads TGTGCCAGCAGTAAAGGGGTCTCTATAATGGCTGAAGCTTTCTTT.

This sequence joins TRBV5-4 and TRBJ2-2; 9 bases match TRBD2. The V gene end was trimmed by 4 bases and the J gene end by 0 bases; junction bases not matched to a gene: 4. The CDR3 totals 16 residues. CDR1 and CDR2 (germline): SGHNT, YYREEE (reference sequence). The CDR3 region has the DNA TGTGCCAGCAGCCCGAGGACTAGCGCGAACACCGGGGAGCTGTTTTTT. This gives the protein CASSPRTSANTGELFF.

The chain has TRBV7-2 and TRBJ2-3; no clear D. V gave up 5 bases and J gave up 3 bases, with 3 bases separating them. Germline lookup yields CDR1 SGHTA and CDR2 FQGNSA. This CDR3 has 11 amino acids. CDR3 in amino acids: CASSQTDTQYF. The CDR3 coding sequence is TGTGCCAGCAGCCAAACAGATACGCAGTATTTT. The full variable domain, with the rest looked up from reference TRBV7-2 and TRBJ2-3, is GAGVSQSPSNKVTEKGKDVELRCDPISGHTALYWYRQSLGQGLEFLIYFQGNSAPDKSGLPSDRFSAERTGGSVSTLTIQRTQQEDSAVYLCASSQTDTQYFGPGTRLTVL.

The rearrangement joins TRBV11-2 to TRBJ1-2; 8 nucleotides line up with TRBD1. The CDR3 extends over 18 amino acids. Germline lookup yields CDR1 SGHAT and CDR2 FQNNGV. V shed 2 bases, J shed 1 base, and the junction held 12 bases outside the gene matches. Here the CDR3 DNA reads TGTGCCAGCAGCTTAAGGGGTTCTGGACAGGGAGTTAACTATGGCTACACCTTC. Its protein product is CASSLRGSGQGVNYGYTF.

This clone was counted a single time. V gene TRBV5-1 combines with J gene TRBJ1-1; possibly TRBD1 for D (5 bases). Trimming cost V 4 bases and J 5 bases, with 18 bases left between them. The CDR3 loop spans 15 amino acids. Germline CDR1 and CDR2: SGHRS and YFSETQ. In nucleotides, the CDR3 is TGCGCCAGCAGCGCGGCCAGGGCCGTGGAGACTGAAGCTTTCTTT. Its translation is CASSAARAVETEAFF.

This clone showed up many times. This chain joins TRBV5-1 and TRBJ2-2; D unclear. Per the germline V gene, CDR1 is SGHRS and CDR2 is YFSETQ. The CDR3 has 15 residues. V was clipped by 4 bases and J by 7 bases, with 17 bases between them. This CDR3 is CASSLYDGADGELFF. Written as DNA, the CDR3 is TGCGCCAGCAGCCTATATGACGGCGCGGACGGGGAGCTGTTTTTT. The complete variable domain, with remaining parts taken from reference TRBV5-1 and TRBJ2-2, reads KAGVTQTPRYLIKTRGQQVTLSCSPISGHRSVSWYQQTPGQGLQFLFEYFSETQRNKGNFPGRFSGRQFSNSRSEMNVSTLELGDSALYLCASSLYDGADGELFFGEGSRLTVL.

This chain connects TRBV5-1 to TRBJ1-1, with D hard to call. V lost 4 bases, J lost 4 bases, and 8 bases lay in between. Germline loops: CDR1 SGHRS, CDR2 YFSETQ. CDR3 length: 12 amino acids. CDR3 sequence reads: CASSPFGTEAFF. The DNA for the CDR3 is TGCGCCAGCAGCCCGTTTGGCACTGAAGCTTTCTTT.

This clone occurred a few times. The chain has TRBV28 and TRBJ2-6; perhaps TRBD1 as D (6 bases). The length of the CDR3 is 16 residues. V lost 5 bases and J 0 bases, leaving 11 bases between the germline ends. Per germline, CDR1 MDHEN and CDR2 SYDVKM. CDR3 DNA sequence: TGTGCCAGCAGTCCACAGGGCTACTCTGGGGCCAACGTCCTGACTTTC. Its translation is CASSPQGYSGANVLTF. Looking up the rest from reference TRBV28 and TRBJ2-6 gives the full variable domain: DVKVTQSSRYLVKRTGEKVFLECVQDMDHENMFWYRQDPGLGLRLIYFSYDVKMKEKGDIPEGYSVSREKKERFSLILESASTNQTSMYLCASSPQGYSGANVLTFGAGSRLTVL.

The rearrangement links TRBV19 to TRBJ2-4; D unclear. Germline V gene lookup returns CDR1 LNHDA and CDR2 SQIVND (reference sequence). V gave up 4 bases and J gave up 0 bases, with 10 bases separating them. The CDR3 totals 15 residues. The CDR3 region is CASSTGMGAKNIQYF. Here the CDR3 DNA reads TGTGCCAGTAGTACTGGTATGGGAGCCAAAAACATTCAGTACTTC.

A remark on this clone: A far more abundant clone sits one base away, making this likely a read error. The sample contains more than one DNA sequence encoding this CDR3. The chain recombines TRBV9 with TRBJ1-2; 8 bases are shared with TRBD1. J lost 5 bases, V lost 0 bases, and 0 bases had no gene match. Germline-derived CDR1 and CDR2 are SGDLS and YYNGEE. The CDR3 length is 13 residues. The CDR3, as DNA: TGTGCCAGCAGCGTAGGACAGGGGTATGGCTACACCTTC. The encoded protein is CASSVGQGYGYTF.

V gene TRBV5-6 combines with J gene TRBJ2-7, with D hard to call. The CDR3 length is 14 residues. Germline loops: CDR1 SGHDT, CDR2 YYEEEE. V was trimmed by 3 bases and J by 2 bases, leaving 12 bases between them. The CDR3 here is CASSSPVGPYEQYF. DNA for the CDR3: TGTGCCAGCAGCTCCCCTGTCGGCCCCTACGAGCAGTACTTC.

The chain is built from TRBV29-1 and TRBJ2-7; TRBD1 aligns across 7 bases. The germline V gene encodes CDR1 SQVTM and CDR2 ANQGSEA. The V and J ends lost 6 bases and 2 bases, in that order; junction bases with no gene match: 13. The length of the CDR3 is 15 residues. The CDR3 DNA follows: TGCAGCGTCGCACATAGACAGGGAAATCCCTACGAGCAGTACTTC. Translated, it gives CSVAHRQGNPYEQYF.

CDR3 amino acids: CASSSTSGQGPSYEQYF. CDR3 nucleotides: TGTGCCAGCAGTTCCACCAGCGGTCAGGGGCCCTCCTACGAGCAGTACTTC. V usage is TRBV28 and J usage is TRBJ2-7; D might be TRBD1 (6 bases). Germline V CDR1 and CDR2: MDHEN, SYDVKM. CDR3 length: 17 amino acids. V was cut by 4 bases and J by 0 bases, with 19 bases left in between. The whole variable domain, remainder taken from reference TRBV28 and TRBJ2-7, is DVKVTQSSRYLVKRTGEKVFLECVQDMDHENMFWYRQDPGLGLRLIYFSYDVKMKEKGDIPEGYSVSREKKERFSLILESASTNQTSMYLCASSSTSGQGPSYEQYFGPGTRLTVT.

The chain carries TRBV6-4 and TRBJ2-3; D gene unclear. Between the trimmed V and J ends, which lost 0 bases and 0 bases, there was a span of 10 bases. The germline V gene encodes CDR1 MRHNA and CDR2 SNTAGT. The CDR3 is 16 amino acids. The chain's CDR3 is CASSDSGQASTDTQYF. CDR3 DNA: TGTGCCAGCAGTGACTCAGGGCAGGCTAGCACAGATACGCAGTATTTT.

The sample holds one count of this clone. The CDR3 region is CASSTRQGSNQPQHF. The CDR3 DNA sequence: TGTGCCAGTAGTACGAGACAGGGAAGCAATCAGCCCCAGCATTTT. The chain has TRBV19 and TRBJ1-5, with 7 nucleotides matching TRBD1. J was trimmed by 1 base and V by 4 bases; bases with no gene match: 4. The CDR3 sequence is 15 residues long. Germline-derived CDR1 and CDR2 are LNHDA and SQIVND (reference sequence).

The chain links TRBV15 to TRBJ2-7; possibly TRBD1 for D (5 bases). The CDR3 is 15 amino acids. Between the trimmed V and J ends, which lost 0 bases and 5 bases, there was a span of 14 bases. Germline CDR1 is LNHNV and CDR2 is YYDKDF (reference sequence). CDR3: CATSRDSSRVDEQYF. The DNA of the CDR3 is TGTGCCACCAGCAGAGATTCCTCCAGGGTGGACGAGCAGTACTTC.

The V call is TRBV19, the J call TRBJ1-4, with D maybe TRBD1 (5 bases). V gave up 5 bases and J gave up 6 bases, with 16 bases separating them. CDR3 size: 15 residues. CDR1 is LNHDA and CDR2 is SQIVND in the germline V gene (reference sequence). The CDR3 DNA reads TGTGCCAGTAGTTTCCACAGGATGGGGGATGAAAAACTGTTTTTT. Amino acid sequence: CASSFHRMGDEKLFF. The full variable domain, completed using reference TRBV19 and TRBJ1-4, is DGGITQSPKYLFRKEGQNVTLSCEQNLNHDAMYWYRQDPGQGLRLIYYSQIVNDFQKGDIAEGYSVSREKKESFPLTVTSAQKNPTAFYLCASSFHRMGDEKLFFGSGTQLSVL.

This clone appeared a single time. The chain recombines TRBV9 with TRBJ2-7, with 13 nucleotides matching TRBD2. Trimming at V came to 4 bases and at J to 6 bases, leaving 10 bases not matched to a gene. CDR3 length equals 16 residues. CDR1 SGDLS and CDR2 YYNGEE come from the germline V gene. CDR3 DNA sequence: TGTGCCAGCAGCCCAACCCGGACTAGCGGGAGAACCGAGCAGTACTTC. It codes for CASSPTRTSGRTEQYF.

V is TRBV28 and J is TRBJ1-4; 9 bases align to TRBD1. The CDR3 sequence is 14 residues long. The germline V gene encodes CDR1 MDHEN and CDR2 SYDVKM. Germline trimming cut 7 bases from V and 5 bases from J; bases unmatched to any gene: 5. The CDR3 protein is CASILDRGNEKLFF. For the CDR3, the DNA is TGTGCCAGCATCCTGGACAGGGGAAATGAAAAACTGTTTTTT.

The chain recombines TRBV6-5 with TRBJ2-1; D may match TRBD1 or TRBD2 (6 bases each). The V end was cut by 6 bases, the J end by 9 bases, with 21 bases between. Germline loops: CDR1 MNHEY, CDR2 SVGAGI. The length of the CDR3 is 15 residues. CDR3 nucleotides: TGTGCCAGCAGGGGTCAGGGGCGGGGACCTGGTGAGCAGTTCTTC. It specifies CASRGQGRGPGEQFF.

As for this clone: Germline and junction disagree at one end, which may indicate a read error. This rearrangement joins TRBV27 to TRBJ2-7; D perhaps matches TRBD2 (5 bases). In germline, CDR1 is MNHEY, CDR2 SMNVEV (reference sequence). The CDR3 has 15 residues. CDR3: CASSTPGRESFEQYF. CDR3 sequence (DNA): TGTGCCAGCAGTACCCCGGGCCGGGAATCCTTCGAGCAGTACTTC.

CDR3 nucleotides: TGTGCCGGGGCGACACCGAACTATGGCTACACCTTC. Its translation is CAGATPNYGYTF. The chain is built from TRBV7-9 and TRBJ1-2; D perhaps matches TRBD1 (5 bases). This CDR3 contains 12 residues. V dropped 11 bases and J dropped 2 bases, with 12 bases sitting between them. From germline, CDR1 is SEHNR and CDR2 FQNEAQ (reference sequence).

Here the CDR3 DNA reads TGTGCCAGCAGCTTAATTGGCAATTACTATGGCTACACCTTC. This encodes CASSLIGNYYGYTF. V usage is TRBV7-9 and J usage is TRBJ1-2; D remains ambiguous. This CDR3 has 14 residues. Germline CDR1 is SEHNR and CDR2 is FQNEAQ (reference sequence). The germline V and J ends were trimmed by 2 bases and 3 bases, with 10 bases remaining between them.

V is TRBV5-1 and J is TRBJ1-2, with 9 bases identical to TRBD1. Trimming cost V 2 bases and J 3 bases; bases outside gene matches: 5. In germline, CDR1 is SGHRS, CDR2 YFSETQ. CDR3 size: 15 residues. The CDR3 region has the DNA TGCGCCAGCAGCTTACAGGGGGCAGGTGACTATGGCTACACCTTC. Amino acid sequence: CASSLQGAGDYGYTF.

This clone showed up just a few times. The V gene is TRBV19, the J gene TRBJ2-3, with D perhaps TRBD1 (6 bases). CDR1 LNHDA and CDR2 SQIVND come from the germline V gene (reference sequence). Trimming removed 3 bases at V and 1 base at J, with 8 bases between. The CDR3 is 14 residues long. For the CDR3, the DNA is TGTGCCAGTAGTATTTACAGGGGCACAGATACGCAGTATTTT. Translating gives CASSIYRGTDTQYF.

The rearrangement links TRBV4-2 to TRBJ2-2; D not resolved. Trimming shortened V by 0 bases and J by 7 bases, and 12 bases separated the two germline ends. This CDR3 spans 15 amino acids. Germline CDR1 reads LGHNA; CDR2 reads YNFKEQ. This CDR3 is CASSQDESGHGELFF. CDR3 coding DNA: TGTGCCAGCAGCCAAGATGAGTCCGGCCACGGGGAGCTGTTTTTT.

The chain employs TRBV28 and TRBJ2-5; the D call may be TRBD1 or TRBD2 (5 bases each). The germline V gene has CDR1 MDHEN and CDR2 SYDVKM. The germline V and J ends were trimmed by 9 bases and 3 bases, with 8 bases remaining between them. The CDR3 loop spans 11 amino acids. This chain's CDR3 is CASMGEETQYF. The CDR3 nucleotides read TGTGCCAGTATGGGGGAAGAGACCCAGTACTTC. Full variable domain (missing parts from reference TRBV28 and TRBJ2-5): DVKVTQSSRYLVKRTGEKVFLECVQDMDHENMFWYRQDPGLGLRLIYFSYDVKMKEKGDIPEGYSVSREKKERFSLILESASTNQTSMYLCASMGEETQYFGPGTRLLVL.

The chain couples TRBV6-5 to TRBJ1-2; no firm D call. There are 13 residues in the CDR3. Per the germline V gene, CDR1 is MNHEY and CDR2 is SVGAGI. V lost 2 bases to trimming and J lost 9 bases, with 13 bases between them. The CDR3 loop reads CASSYLGVWSYTF. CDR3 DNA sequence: TGTGCCAGCAGTTACCTCGGGGTGTGGAGCTACACCTTC.

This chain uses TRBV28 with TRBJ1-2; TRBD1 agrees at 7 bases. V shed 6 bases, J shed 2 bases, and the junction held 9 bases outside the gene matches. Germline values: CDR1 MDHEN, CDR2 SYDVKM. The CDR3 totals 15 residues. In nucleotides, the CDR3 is TGTGCCAGCAGGCCGTCGACAGGGCAAAACTATGGCTACACCTTC. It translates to CASRPSTGQNYGYTF.

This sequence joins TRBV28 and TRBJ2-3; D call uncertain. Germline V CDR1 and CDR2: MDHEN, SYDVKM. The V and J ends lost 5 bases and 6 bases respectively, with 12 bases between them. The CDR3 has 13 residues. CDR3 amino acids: CASSDPIRDTQYF. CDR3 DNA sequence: TGTGCCAGCAGTGATCCGATTCGCGATACGCAGTATTTT.

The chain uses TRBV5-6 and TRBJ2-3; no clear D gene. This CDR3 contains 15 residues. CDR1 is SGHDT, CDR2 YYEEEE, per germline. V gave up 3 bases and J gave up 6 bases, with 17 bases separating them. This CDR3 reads CASSSVTLTSDTQYF. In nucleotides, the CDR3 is TGTGCCAGCAGCTCCGTTACCCTCACGTCCGATACGCAGTATTTT.

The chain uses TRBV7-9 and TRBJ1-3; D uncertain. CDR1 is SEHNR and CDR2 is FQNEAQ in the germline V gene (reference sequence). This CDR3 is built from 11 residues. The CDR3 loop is CGFGTGNTIYF. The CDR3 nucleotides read TGTGGTTTTGGGACTGGAAACACCATATATTTT.